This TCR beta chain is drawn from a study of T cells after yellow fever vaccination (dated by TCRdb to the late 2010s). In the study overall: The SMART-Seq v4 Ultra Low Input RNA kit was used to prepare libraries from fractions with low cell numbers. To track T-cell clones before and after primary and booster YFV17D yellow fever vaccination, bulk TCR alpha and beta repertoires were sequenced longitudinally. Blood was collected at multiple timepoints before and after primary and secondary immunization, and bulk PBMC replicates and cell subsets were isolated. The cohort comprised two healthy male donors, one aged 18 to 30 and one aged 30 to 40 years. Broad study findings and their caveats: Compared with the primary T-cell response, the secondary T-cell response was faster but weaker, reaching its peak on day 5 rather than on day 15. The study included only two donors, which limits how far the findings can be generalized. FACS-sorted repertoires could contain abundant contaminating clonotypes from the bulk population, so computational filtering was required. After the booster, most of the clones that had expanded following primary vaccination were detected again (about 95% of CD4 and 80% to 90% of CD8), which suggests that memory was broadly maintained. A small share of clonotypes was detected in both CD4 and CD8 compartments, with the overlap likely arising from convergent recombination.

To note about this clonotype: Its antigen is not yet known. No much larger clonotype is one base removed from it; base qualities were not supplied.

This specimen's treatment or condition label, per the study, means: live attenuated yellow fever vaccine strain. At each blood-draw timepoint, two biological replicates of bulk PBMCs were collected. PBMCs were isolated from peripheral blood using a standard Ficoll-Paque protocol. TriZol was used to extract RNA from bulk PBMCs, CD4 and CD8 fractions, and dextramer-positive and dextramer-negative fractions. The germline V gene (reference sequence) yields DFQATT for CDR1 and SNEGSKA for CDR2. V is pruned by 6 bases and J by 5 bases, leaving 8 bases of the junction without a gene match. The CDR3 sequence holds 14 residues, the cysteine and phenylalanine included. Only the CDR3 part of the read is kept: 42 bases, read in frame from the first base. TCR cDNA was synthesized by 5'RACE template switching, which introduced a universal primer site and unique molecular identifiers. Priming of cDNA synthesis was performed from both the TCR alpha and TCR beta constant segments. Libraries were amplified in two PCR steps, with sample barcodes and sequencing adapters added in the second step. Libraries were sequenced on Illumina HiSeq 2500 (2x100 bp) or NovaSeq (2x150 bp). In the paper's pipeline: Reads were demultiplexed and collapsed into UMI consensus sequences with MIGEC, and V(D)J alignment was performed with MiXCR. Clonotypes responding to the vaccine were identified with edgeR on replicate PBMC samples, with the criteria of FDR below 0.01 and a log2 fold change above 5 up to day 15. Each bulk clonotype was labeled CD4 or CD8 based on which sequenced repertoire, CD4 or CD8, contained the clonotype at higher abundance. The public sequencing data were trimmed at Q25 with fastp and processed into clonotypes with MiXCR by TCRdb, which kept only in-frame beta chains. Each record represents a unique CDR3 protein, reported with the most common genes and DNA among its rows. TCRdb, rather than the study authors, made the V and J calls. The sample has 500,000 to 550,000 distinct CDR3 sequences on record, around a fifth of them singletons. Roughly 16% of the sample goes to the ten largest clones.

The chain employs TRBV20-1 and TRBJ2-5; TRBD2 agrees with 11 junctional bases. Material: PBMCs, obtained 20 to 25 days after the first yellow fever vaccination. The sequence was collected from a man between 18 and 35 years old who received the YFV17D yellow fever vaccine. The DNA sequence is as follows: TGCAGTGCGCAGAGTAGCGGGGGGGTGGAGACCCAGTACTTC. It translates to CSAQSSGGVETQYF.